This T cell receptor (beta chain) derives from a study of T-cell reconstitution after alpha-beta-depleted transplantation in children. Preparation of the TCRbeta library was carried out with unique molecular identifiers. One entry per CDR3 protein, called by TCRdb with MiXCR from the PCR reads. The sample holds under 300,000 distinct CDR3 sequences, around 9.7% seen once. The length of the CDR3 is 14 residues. Germline CDR1 and CDR2: SGHDT and YYEEEE. V lost 4 bases to trimming and J lost 8 bases; unmatched junction nucleotides: 5. This clonotype was seen more than once but under ten times. Sequenced material: PBMCs from the stem cell graft donor, taken from the stem cell graft. The TCR comes from a human donor who donated a stem cell graft to a child with SCID. The chain employs TRBV5-6 and TRBJ1-6; TRBD1 matches at 8 bases. The CDR3 region has the DNA TGTGCCAGCAGCCAGGGACAGGAATATTCACCCCTCCACTTT. This encodes CASSQGQEYSPLHF.